This entry describes one T cell receptor (beta chain). This clonotype has at least ten counts. No cognate antigen has been identified for it. Base qualities were left out, and no much larger clone turns up one base away. This entry comes from a study of T-cell reconstitution after alpha-beta-depleted transplantation in children (TCRdb year 2016). With respect to the entire study: The study quantitatively tracked T-cell immune reconstitution after TCRalphabeta/CD19-depleted allogeneic hematopoietic cell transplantation in children using TCR repertoire profiling. The study at large found these results: The frequencies of hyperexpanded clones fell over the following months, and after one year, T-cell counts and TCRbeta diversity were mostly attributed to newly produced T cells. Apparently early alphabetaT-cell count recovery about two months after transplant reportedly relied on only several hundred rapidly expanded clones derived from non-depleted graft cells. In some patients, the high TCRbeta diversity seen at day 60 was put down to recipient T cells and intrathymic progenitors that had survived conditioning.

Library preparation employed PCR. TCRdb records Illumina HiSeq 2500 as the sequencer. Molecular barcoding was employed in the preparation of TCR libraries, with unique molecular identifiers being used to normalize TCRbeta repertoire quantification. TCRdb handled the public reads itself, with Q25 trimming in fastp and clone calling in MiXCR, and kept productive beta chains. Under each unique CDR3 protein, matching rows form one entry showing the most common genes and DNA. The sample table shows approximately 98,000 distinct CDR3 sequences, and about 6.4% are seen once. In total, the top ten clones hold less than 30% of the sample. What the treatment or condition label conveys for this sample: allogeneic hematopoietic cell transplantation with graft depleted of TCRalphabeta T cells and CD19 B cells. The transplant recipients were children given TCRalphabeta/CD19-depleted allogeneic hematopoietic cell grafts.

The CDR1 and CDR2 encoded by the germline V gene are SGHRS and YFSETQ. The CDR3 contains 18 residues, cysteine and phenylalanine counted. Solely the CDR3 DNA is kept, with 54 bases framed from the first base. V is shortened by 0 bases, J by 5 bases, and the region joining them spans 22 bases. The rearrangement combines TRBV5-1 with TRBJ2-3; the D match is possibly TRBD1 or TRBD2, with 5 bases aligned in each. The sample consisted of PBMCs, mostly from graft donor cells, taken 360 days after TCRalphabeta/CD19-depleted stem cell transplant. The origin of this receptor is a male patient under 10 years old who had a stem cell transplant for acute lymphoblastic leukemia, so the T cells may come from the graft donor. The bases are TGCGCCAGCAGCTTGGCTCCGGGGCCCCCAGCCGGTCGAGATACGCAGTATTTT. Translation gives CASSLAPGPPAGRDTQYF.